This T cell receptor beta chain derives from a study of breast tumors, draining lymph nodes, adjacent tissues. In this sample, this clonotype turned up many times. The antigen remains undetermined. Each CDR3 protein gets one entry after TCRdb re-called the multiplex PCR reads with MiXCR. This sample has fewer than 140,000 distinct CDR3 sequences, with more than 25% found just once. This CDR3 region has 16 residues. In germline, CDR1 is SGDLS, CDR2 YYNGEE. V lost 0 bases to trimming and J lost 5 bases; unmatched junction nucleotides: 11. Study-level points and caveats: Tumor repertoires ranked between lymph nodes and nontumor tissue in diversity, with V and J gene preferences. The data were judged consistent with most tumor T cells coming from lymph node and expanding in tumor. Luminal-like breast cancer showed significantly higher tumor–nontumor repertoire similarity than basal-like.

Axillary draining lymph nodes of breast cancer patients supplied the node samples. This receptor was identified in a female donor with breast cancer. Some clones in this sample may be carry-over from other donors' samples. This chain joins TRBV9 and TRBJ2-7; TRBD1 aligns across 7 bases. The sequenced sample consisted of axillary lymph node tissue. The CDR3 DNA follows: TGTGCCAGCAGCGTAGATCCAACAGGGGAATATGACGAGCAGTACTTC. It specifies CASSVDPTGEYDEQYF.